Following are 24 T cell receptor beta chains from one sample sequenced in a study of beta chain features in type 1 diabetes. Notes on the study in general: Shorter TCRB CDR3s, moderately but significantly so, were found in Type 1 diabetes patients in all four CD4+ subsets.

The isolated RNA, all of it, was reverse transcribed, so expressed TCRB transcripts were what got sequenced. The protocol was immunoSEQ multiplex PCR, while the TCRdb copy is restricted to in-frame clones and leaves out a portion. The sample contains some 150,000 clones, about 13% of which appear only once. For these receptors, no antigen is known. The sequencing sample was made of central memory CD4+ T cells from blood. All receptors derive from a man aged 18 to 30 with type 1 diabetes.

This chain uses TRBV2 with TRBJ2-5; D perhaps matches TRBD1 (5 bases). CDR1 and CDR2 from the germline V gene are SNHLY and FYNNEI. This CDR3 comprises 14 residues. V was clipped by 5 bases and J by 1 base, with 11 bases between them. DNA of the CDR3: TGTGCCAGCAGTAATCAGGGTTTCCAAGAGACCCAGTACTTC. Translation: CASSNQGFQETQYF.

This clone was counted ten times or more. J is TRBJ1-1 and V is TRBV9; D is unclear. Germline V gene data show CDR1 as SGDLS and CDR2 as YYNGEE. CDR3 length equals 13 residues. V lost 3 bases to trimming and J lost 8 bases, with 14 bases between them. In DNA, the CDR3 is TGTGCCAGCAGCGACCCCTACGCGGGGGAAGCTTTCTTT. Translated, it gives CASSDPYAGEAFF.

This clone turned up a few times. The chain recombines TRBV7-3 with TRBJ2-3, with 8 positions matching TRBD2. The length of the CDR3 is 14 residues. The J segment lost 4 bases and the V segment lost 10 bases, leaving 10 bases of the junction unmatched. Germline loops: CDR1 SGHTA, CDR2 FQGTGA. The CDR3 DNA sequence: TGTGCCACCAAACAGGCTAGCGGGTCAGATACGCAGTATTTT. This sequence encodes CATKQASGSDTQYF.

This clone was detected many times. The chain uses TRBV7-9 and TRBJ2-7; no firm D call. V lost 2 bases and J 3 bases, leaving 11 bases between the germline ends. Germline V gives CDR1 SEHNR, CDR2 FQNEAQ (reference sequence). The CDR3 totals 14 residues. The CDR3 sequence: CASSLNTDSYEQYF. The CDR3 DNA is TGTGCCAGCAGCTTAAACACAGATAGCTACGAGCAGTACTTC.

The rearrangement uses TRBV14 and TRBJ2-3; TRBD2 aligns across 7 bases. This CDR3 is 16 amino acids long. CDR1 is SGHDN and CDR2 is FVKESK in the germline V gene. V dropped 2 bases and J dropped 0; count of bases not matched to a gene: 5. CDR3 loop: CASSQLSGASTDTQYF. The CDR3, as DNA: TGTGCCAGCAGCCAACTAAGCGGGGCTAGCACAGATACGCAGTATTTT.

This clone has a handful of counts. V gene TRBV1 combines with J gene TRBJ2-3; TRBD2 reflects the table's D call only, with no check against the DNA. TRBV1 is annotated as a pseudogene. This CDR3 comprises 19 residues. The CDR3 here is CTSSQDPIAGGPSTDTQYF. CDR3 nucleotide sequence: TGCACCAGCAGCCAAGATCCGATAGCGGGGGGGCCGAGCACAGATACGCAGTATTTT.

This clone was recorded at least ten times. The chain links TRBV29-1 to TRBJ2-1; TRBD1 is a possible D gene (6 bases). Trimming pared 7 bases from V and 3 bases from J, leaving 13 bases between. Per germline, CDR1 SQVTM and CDR2 ANQGSEA. The CDR3 has 13 amino acids. The CDR3 protein is CSANGDIYNEQFF. CDR3 nucleotides: TGCAGCGCTAACGGGGACATCTACAATGAGCAGTTCTTC.

The chain combines TRBV15 with TRBJ2-7, with 12 bases identical to TRBD2. With 3 bases clipped from V and 3 bases from J, the junction kept 6 bases outside the gene matches. The CDR3 totals 16 residues. The germline V gene has CDR1 LNHNV and CDR2 YYDKDF (reference sequence). The CDR3 sequence: CATSSRLAGDHYEQYF. Written as DNA, the CDR3 is TGTGCCACCAGCAGCAGACTAGCGGGGGACCACTACGAGCAGTACTTC.

The V and J genes are TRBV9 and TRBJ2-1, with a possible D match to TRBD2 (7 bases). The CDR3 spans 15 residues. From germline, CDR1 is SGDLS and CDR2 YYNGEE. V dropped 0 bases and J dropped 6 bases, with 13 bases sitting between them. CDR3 residues: CASSVETGGTNEQFF. CDR3 DNA: TGTGCCAGCAGCGTAGAAACGGGGGGCACCAATGAGCAGTTCTTC.

The chain couples TRBV5-4 to TRBJ2-3, with TRBD1 matching 11 bases. CDR3 size: 16 residues. V was pared by 0 bases and J by 4 bases, with 4 bases of the junction left unmatched. CDR1 is SGHNT, CDR2 YYREEE, per germline (reference sequence). CDR3 DNA: TGTGCCAGCAGCTTGGTGGACAGGGGGCCCGCAGATACGCAGTATTTT. This gives the protein CASSLVDRGPADTQYF.

This clone was counted a few times. The chain links TRBV18 to TRBJ1-6; 9 nucleotides match TRBD1. V lost 2 bases and J lost 10; bases outside the gene matches: 6. The CDR3 runs to 15 residues. The germline V gene has CDR1 KGHSH and CDR2 LQKENI. CDR3 DNA: TGTGCCAGCTCACCATCCGGACAGGGGATCTCACCCCTCCACTTT. Translating gives CASSPSGQGISPLHF.

V and J are TRBV7-9 and TRBJ1-1, with 7 nucleotides matching TRBD1. Per the germline V gene, CDR1 is SEHNR and CDR2 is FQNEAQ (reference sequence). The CDR3 is 13 residues long. J gave up 4 bases and V 8 bases, and 7 bases lay outside the gene matches. CDR3 sequence (DNA): TGTGCCAGCGACACAGGGGTGGGCACTGAAGCTTTCTTT. This encodes CASDTGVGTEAFF.

The DNA of the CDR3 is TGTGCCATCAGTGATGACCAGAACACTGAAGCTTTCTTT. Translated, it gives CAISDDQNTEAFF. The J gene is TRBJ1-1, the V gene TRBV10-3, with no clear D. The CDR3 consists of 13 residues. The ends were cut back, 3 bases at V and 1 base at J, with 6 bases in the middle. Germline V gene sequence: CDR1 ENHRY, CDR2 SYGVKD.

A single count supports this clone. The chain is built from TRBV9 and TRBJ2-6; D might be TRBD2 (6 bases). The germline V gene encodes CDR1 SGDLS and CDR2 YYNGEE. The CDR3 extends over 18 amino acids. Between the trimmed V and J ends, which lost 0 bases and 2 bases, there was a span of 15 bases. CDR3 nucleotide sequence: TGTGCCAGCAGCGTAGGAGGCAGGGAGGCAACTGGGGCCAACGTCCTGACTTTC. Translated, it gives CASSVGGREATGANVLTF.

In this sample, this clone turned up many times. This specimen includes other DNA sequences encoding the same CDR3. The rearrangement joins TRBV7-2 to TRBJ1-4; D unclear. There are 12 residues in the CDR3. The germline V gene encodes CDR1 SGHTA and CDR2 FQGNSA. V lost 1 base, J lost 8 bases, and 5 bases lay in between. CDR3 sequence reads: CASSLEREKLFF. CDR3 nucleotide sequence: TGTGCCAGCAGCTTAGAGAGGGAAAAACTGTTTTTT. The variable domain in full, with the rest retrieved from reference TRBV7-2 and TRBJ1-4, is GAGVSQSPSNKVTEKGKDVELRCDPISGHTALYWYRQSLGQGLEFLIYFQGNSAPDKSGLPSDRFSAERTGGSVSTLTIQRTQQEDSAVYLCASSLEREKLFFGSGTQLSVL.

This clone was picked up a small number of times. This rearrangement joins TRBV4-2 to TRBJ2-1, with D perhaps TRBD2 (5 bases). CDR1 is LGHNA and CDR2 is YNFKEQ in the germline V gene. V lost 3 bases, J lost 9 bases, and 9 bases lay in between. The CDR3 is 12 residues long. The CDR3 sequence: CASSQVSGEQFF. CDR3 DNA: TGTGCCAGCAGCCAGGTAAGCGGTGAGCAGTTCTTC.

The chain combines TRBV5-1 with TRBJ2-1, with 9 bases fitting TRBD1. CDR1 and CDR2 (germline): SGHRS, YFSETQ. With V trimmed by 1 base and J by 8 bases, 7 bases remained unmatched. The CDR3 length is 15 residues. CDR3 amino acids: CASSLLPDRGDEQFF. The CDR3, as DNA: TGCGCCAGCAGCTTGCTTCCGGACAGGGGCGATGAGCAGTTCTTC.

A remark on this clone: Other DNA sequences within the sample encode an identical CDR3. The chain employs TRBV29-1 and TRBJ1-1, with TRBD1 as a possible D gene (6 bases). Per the germline V gene, CDR1 is SQVTM and CDR2 is ANQGSEA. V was shortened by 3 bases and J by 5 bases, with 13 bases between the two germline ends. The CDR3 length is 13 residues. CDR3 DNA: TGCAGCGTTGATTTAGGGGGTGGGACTGAAGCTTTCTTT. Amino acid sequence: CSVDLGGGTEAFF.

This clone was counted between two and nine times. The sample has other DNA sequences that encode this CDR3 too. The rearrangement uses TRBV14 and TRBJ2-5; D remains unclear. V was clipped by 2 bases and J by 4 bases, with 5 bases between them. CDR1 is SGHDN, CDR2 FVKESK, per germline. The CDR3 is 12 amino acids. The CDR3 DNA follows: TGTGCCAGCAGCCAATCGGGAGAGACCCAGTACTTC. Its protein product is CASSQSGETQYF.

The genes are TRBV14 and TRBJ1-2; a weak D match, TRBD1 (5 bases). V lost 5 bases to trimming and J lost 12 bases, with 19 bases between them. Germline V lookup: CDR1 SGHDN, CDR2 FVKESK. The CDR3 is made up of 13 amino acids. The CDR3 DNA sequence: TGTGCCAGCAGCACCCGATTAGCCTCAGGGCACACCTTC. It yields the protein CASSTRLASGHTF.

The V and J genes are TRBV29-1 and TRBJ2-3; D is unresolved. Trimming took 3 bases from V and 2 from J, leaving 9 bases between them. The CDR3 is made up of 13 amino acids. The germline gives CDR1 SQVTM, CDR2 ANQGSEA. DNA for the CDR3: TGCAGCGTTGAGGTGGACGCCACAGATACGCAGTATTTT. This encodes CSVEVDATDTQYF.

This clone was detected a few times. J is TRBJ1-6 and V is TRBV30; tentative D call: TRBD1 (6 bases). CDR3 length: 16 residues. V gave up 3 bases and J gave up 9 bases, with 21 bases separating them. Germline CDR1 and CDR2: GTSNPN and SVGIG (reference sequence). The CDR3: CAWRDDWRGGFSPLHF. CDR3 bases: TGTGCCTGGAGAGACGATTGGAGGGGGGGTTTTTCACCCCTCCACTTT. The full variable domain, rest sourced from reference TRBV30 and TRBJ1-6, is SQTIHQWPATLVQPVGSPLSLECTVEGTSNPNLYWYRQAAGRGLQLLFYSVGIGQISSEVPQNLSASRPQDRQFILSSKKLLLSDSGFYLCAWRDDWRGGFSPLHFGNGTRLTVT.

CDR3 sequence (DNA): TGTGCCTGGAGTCCAGGGGGCGGCTACAATGAGCAGTTCTTC. Protein sequence: CAWSPGGGYNEQFF. The chain links TRBV30 to TRBJ2-1, with 8 bases lining up with TRBD1. This CDR3 is 14 amino acids long. Germline CDR1 and CDR2: GTSNPN and SVGIG (reference sequence). Trimming cost V 2 bases and J 3 bases; bases outside gene matches: 3.

This clone was observed a few times. V and J are TRBV7-9 and TRBJ2-3, with D hard to call. CDR1 and CDR2 from the germline V gene are SEHNR and FQNEAQ (reference sequence). The V end was cut by 4 bases, the J end by 1 base, with 12 bases between. CDR3 length: 15 residues. CDR3 sequence (DNA): TGTGCCAGCAGCTCTGTCCTGTCTGGCACAGATACGCAGTATTTT. As protein: CASSSVLSGTDTQYF.